Included here is one T cell receptor (beta chain) sequence, with context. The target antigen is unknown. These data come from a study of cytomegalovirus exposure and HLA in healthy donors. Notes on the study in general: Later on, an analysis showed TCR association rates differing by HLA locus, with DRB1 the most and HLA-C the fewest. According to an earlier analysis, most TCR beta V segments yielded productive rearrangements about 90% or about 30% of the time.

Germline CDR1 is LNHDA and CDR2 is SQIVND (reference sequence). The CDR3 runs to 14 residues. Trimming took off 1 base at V and 0 bases at J, with 7 bases between the two ends. Nominal health characterized the donors when sampled, though unrecorded immune exposures were likely. Amplification used 60 Vbeta primers and 13 Jbeta primers. The method was immunoSEQ multiplex PCR; TCRdb's version includes in-frame clones alone and lacks a portion of them. In the table there are 190,000 or so clones, more than 80% of which are singletons. This receptor was identified in a boy aged 10-17 years in good health and CMV-seronegative. Sequenced sample: PBMCs. The chain has TRBV19 and TRBJ2-7, with D possibly TRBD2 on 6 matching bases. The CDR3 DNA is TGTGCCAGTAGTATAGTCGGGGGCTCCTACGAGCAGTACTTC. Its protein is CASSIVGGSYEQYF.